This T cell receptor (beta chain) was obtained from a study of shared clonotypes between healthy human individuals. In this sample, this clone turned up once. CDR3 length: 17 amino acids. Profiling relied on immunoSEQ multiplex PCR, and the TCRdb table lists in-frame clones only, not all of them. The profile shows about 1.1 million clones, around three quarters of them singletons. V usage is TRBV21-1 and J usage is TRBJ2-1. TRBV21-1 is marked as a pseudogene. This receptor was identified in a man aged 18 to 30 in good health. Some clones in this sample may be carry-over from other donors' samples. The sequenced material came from memory CD4+ T cells from PBMCs. The subset is: CD45RA-negative fraction. For the CDR3, the DNA is TGTGCCAGCAGCTCCCCCAGGACCGTGAGCTCCTACAATGAGCAGTTCTTC. Its protein is CASSSPRTVSSYNEQFF.